This T cell receptor beta chain was retrieved from a study of blood T cell repertoires in COVID-19 (dated by TCRdb to about 2020). As for the study more broadly: The collaborator samples originated in the United States, Italy and Spain and spanned the acute and convalescent phases of COVID-19. Sample metadata almost always included a de-identified subject ID, COVID-19 status, age in years and sex. The samples were drawn from two sources: the first 160 participants of the ongoing ImmuneRACE study, and 1,000 to 1,500 subjects contributed by 6 global collaborators. Where available, HLA class I and class II types were taken from metadata supplied by the sample provider and were not determined by assay-based typing. The repertoires were released in a freely available public database meant as a resource for research on the immune response to SARS-CoV-2. Deeply sampled blood TCRbeta repertoires from subjects exposed to, actively infected with, or recovered from COVID-19 were included in the dataset. The prospective study material was composed of cDNA or gDNA derived from T cells, B-cell-depleted T cells, or PBMCs.

Via the germline V gene (reference sequence), CDR1 is LGHDT and CDR2 YNNKEL. Inclusive of the bounding cysteine and phenylalanine, the CDR3 is 14 residues long. Here the CDR3 DNA is all that survives: 42 bases in frame from base 1. V sheds 4 bases and J sheds 1 base, leaving 11 bases between their ends. Participants in the prospective study were aged about 18 to 90 years, lived in 20 to 25 United States geographic areas, and enrolled through a virtual design. In the prospective study, participants were assigned to cohorts based on the clinical history participants reported in a screening survey and a study questionnaire. In the prospective study, mobile phlebotomists collected whole blood, serum and a nasopharyngeal or oropharyngeal swab from each participant. Over a roughly 2-month period, participants in the prospective study had the option of providing additional blood draws and questionnaires. Before DNA extraction, prospective study blood samples were shipped either frozen or at room temperature.

Of note for this clone: The clone's antigen remains unknown. Base qualities are not at hand, and no much larger clone is one base apart.

TCRbeta CDR3 regions were amplified from genomic DNA by means of the immunoSEQ Assay, a bias-controlled multiplex PCR. As for the authors' bioinformatics: Nucleated cell counts per sample were estimated from amplification of reference gene primers within the assay. Sequence reads were collapsed and filtered to measure the absolute abundance of every unique TCRbeta CDR3 rearrangement. For each sample, productive Simpson clonality was calculated as the square root of Simpson's diversity index over productive rearrangements. As stored in TCRdb, this immuneACCESS dataset retains in-frame rearrangements with V and J assigned. A fraction of the clones does not appear; measured against another copy, unresolved V genes explain less than half of the discrepancy, and the remainder lacks a known reason. The V and J calls and clone size are taken from that table; D and trimming were inferred from the DNA. Present in this sample are under 200,000 clones, approximately 82% of which were seen just once. The ten largest clones take up around 5.5% of the sample.

Results the study describes overall, beyond this receptor: How much clinical and demographic metadata was included differed by source and by participant, and the metadata was provided uncurated.

This sequence uses TRBV3-1 (or the pseudogene TRBV3-2) and TRBJ2-7; the D segment cannot be called with confidence. The sequenced sample consisted of PBMCs or T cells enriched from blood (not recorded which). This receptor was obtained from a woman aged 55-70 years with acute COVID-19. The DNA sequence is TGTGCCAGCAGCCCCGGCGGCCATTCCTACGAGCAGTACTTC. This yields the protein CASSPGGHSYEQYF.